One and the same sample provided the 5 T cell receptor beta chains below, sequenced in a study of T cell responses to AZD1222 COVID-19 vaccine. The repertoire was sequenced with immunoSEQ multiplex PCR; TCRdb's copy has only in-frame clones and lacks some. The data contain about 92,000 clones, approximately 91% of them singletons. Sequences were derived from peripheral blood, sampled on day 0 of AZD1222 vaccination. The receptors were gathered from an adult in good health.

The rearrangement uses TRBV4-1 and TRBJ2-5; TRBD2 matches at 9 bases. The germline V gene encodes CDR1 MGHRA and CDR2 YSYEKL. CDR3 length: 17 residues. V was clipped by 0 bases and J by 4 bases; unmatched bases: 9. This CDR3 reads CASSQDSGGRALETQYF. The CDR3 DNA is TGCGCCAGCAGCCAAGATTCGGGCGGGAGGGCCCTAGAGACCCAGTACTTC.

This chain links TRBV5-1 with TRBJ2-2; 9 positions match TRBD2. The V segment lost 4 bases and the J segment 5 bases; nucleotides outside the gene matches: 6. The CDR3 runs 15 residues. Per the germline V gene, CDR1 is SGHRS and CDR2 is YFSETQ. The CDR3 loop is CASSGGRAGTGELFF. DNA of the CDR3: TGCGCCAGCAGCGGCGGGAGGGCCGGAACCGGGGAGCTGTTTTTT.

This clone occurred a few times. The rearrangement joins TRBV5-1 to TRBJ1-1; unclear D gene. Germline assignment: CDR1 SGHRS and CDR2 YFSETQ. The V end was cut by 1 base, the J end by 1 base, with 5 bases between. The CDR3 has 13 amino acids. The CDR3 DNA reads TGCGCCAGCAGCTTGATTGAGAACACTGAAGCTTTCTTT. Residues: CASSLIENTEAFF.

The chain joins TRBV6-4 to TRBJ2-7; 7 bases are shared with TRBD2. The trim removed 0 bases at V and 5 bases at J, leaving 7 bases unmatched. This CDR3 comprises 15 residues. CDR1 is MRHNA and CDR2 is SNTAGT in the germline V gene. CDR3 sequence: CASSDSGGSTNEQYF. The CDR3 DNA is TGTGCCAGCAGTGACTCAGGCGGGAGTACTAACGAGCAGTACTTC.

This chain connects TRBV21-1 to TRBJ1-2; TRBD1, the D gene given by the table, was not confirmed from the DNA. TRBV21-1 is a pseudogene segment. CDR3 length: 15 residues. The CDR3 spells CASSKLGHIHSGYTF. The CDR3 DNA reads TGTGCCAGCAGCAAATTAGGACACATTCATAGCGGCTACACCTTC.